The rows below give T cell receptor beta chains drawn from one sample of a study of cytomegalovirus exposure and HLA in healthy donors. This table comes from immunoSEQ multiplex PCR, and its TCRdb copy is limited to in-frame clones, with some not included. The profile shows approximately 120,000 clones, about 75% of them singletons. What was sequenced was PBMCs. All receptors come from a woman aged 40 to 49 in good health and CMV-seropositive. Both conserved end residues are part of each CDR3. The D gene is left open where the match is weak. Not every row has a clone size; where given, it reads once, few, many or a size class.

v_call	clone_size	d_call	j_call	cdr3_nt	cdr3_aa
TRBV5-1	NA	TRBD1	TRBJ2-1	TGCGCCAGCAGCTTGGACCGACAGGGCGATGAGCAGTTCTTC	CASSLDRQGDEQFF
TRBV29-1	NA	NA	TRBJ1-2	TGCAGCGTTGCAGGGCCCGGCTATGGCTACACCTTC	CSVAGPGYGYTF
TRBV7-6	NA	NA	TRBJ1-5	TGTGCCAGCAGCTTAGTCCCCGGTACCAATCAGCCCCAGCATTTT	CASSLVPGTNQPQHF
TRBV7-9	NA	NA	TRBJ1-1	TGTGCCAGCAGCTTAAACGGGATGAACACTGAAGCTTTCTTT	CASSLNGMNTEAFF
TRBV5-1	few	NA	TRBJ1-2	TGCGCCAGCAGCTTCAGTGACTATGGCTACACCTTC	CASSFSDYGYTF
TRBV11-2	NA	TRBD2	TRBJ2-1	TGTGCCAGCAGCCGATCCTCTAGCGGGGGCTACAATGAGCAGTTCTTC	CASSRSSSGGYNEQFF
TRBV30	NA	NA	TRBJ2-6	TGTGCCTGGAATTCCTACAGTAACTCTGGGGCCAACGTCCTGACTTTC	CAWNSYSNSGANVLTF
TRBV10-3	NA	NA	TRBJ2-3	TGTGCCACTGGGGGACAAGCGGATACGCAGTATTTT	CATGGQADTQYF
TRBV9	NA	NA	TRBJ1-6	TGTGCCAGCAGAGATTCGGGGGGACCCCTCCACTTT	CASRDSGGPLHF
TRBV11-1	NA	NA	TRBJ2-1	TGTGCCAGCAGCTTAGTGGGAGTAGGGAGGTACAATGAGCAGTTCTTC	CASSLVGVGRYNEQFF